Described below is a single T cell receptor beta chain sequence and its context. The antigen remains unidentified. This CDR3 spans 15 amino acids. V lost 6 bases and J 0 bases, leaving 13 bases between the germline ends. Germline V gives CDR1 SGHRS, CDR2 YFSETQ. These data originate in a study of long-term antiretroviral therapy in people with HIV. Study findings and constraints: ART adherence, viral resistance and therapy changes were not recorded.

The libraries were made with immunoSEQ v3.0 at survey level. Data came from immunoSEQ multiplex PCR; TCRdb stores just in-frame clones and leaves some out. The profile shows about 31,000 clones, about 76% of them singletons. The V and J genes are TRBV5-1 and TRBJ1-3; D ambiguous. The clonotype comes from a man younger than 35 with HIV. This specimen was unsorted PBMCs, taken 1.9 years after starting antiretroviral therapy. In DNA form, the CDR3 reads TGCGCCAGCACCTTAATACCGGACTCTGGAAACACCATATATTTT. It encodes CASTLIPDSGNTIYF. The full variable domain, completed using reference TRBV5-1 and TRBJ1-3, is KAGVTQTPRYLIKTRGQQVTLSCSPISGHRSVSWYQQTPGQGLQFLFEYFSETQRNKGNFPGRFSGRQFSNSRSEMNVSTLELGDSALYLCASTLIPDSGNTIYFGEGSWLTVV.